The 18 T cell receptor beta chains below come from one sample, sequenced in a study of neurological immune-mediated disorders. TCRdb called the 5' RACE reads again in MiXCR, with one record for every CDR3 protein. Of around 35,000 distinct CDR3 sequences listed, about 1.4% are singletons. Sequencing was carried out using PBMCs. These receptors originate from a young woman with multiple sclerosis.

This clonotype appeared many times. CDR3 sequence (DNA): TGTGCCAGCAGCAAAATCAGGACAGTCAATGAGCAGTTCTTC. Amino acid sequence: CASSKIRTVNEQFF. The V call is TRBV21-1, the J call TRBJ2-1; the table's D call of TRBD1 was not tested on the DNA. TRBV21-1 is a pseudogene locus. The CDR3 length is 14 residues.

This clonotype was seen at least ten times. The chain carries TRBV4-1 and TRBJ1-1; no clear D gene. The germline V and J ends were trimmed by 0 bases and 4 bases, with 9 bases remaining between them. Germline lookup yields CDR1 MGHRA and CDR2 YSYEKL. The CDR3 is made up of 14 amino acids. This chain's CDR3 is CASSQDPVFTEAFF. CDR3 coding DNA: TGCGCCAGCAGCCAAGACCCAGTTTTCACTGAAGCTTTCTTT.

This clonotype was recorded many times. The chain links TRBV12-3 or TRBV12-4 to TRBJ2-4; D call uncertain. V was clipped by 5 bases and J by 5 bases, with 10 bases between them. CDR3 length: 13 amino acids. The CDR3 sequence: CASSRGSENIQYF. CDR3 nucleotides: TGTGCCAGCAGTCGAGGTTCGGAAAACATTCAGTACTTC.

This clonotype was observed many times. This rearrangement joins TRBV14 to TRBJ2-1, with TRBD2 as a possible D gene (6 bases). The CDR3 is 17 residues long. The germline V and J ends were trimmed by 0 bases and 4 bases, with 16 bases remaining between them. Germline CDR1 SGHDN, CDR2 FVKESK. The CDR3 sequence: CASSQDPRVGGYNEQFF. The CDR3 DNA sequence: TGTGCCAGCAGCCAAGACCCCAGGGTAGGAGGGTACAATGAGCAGTTCTTC.

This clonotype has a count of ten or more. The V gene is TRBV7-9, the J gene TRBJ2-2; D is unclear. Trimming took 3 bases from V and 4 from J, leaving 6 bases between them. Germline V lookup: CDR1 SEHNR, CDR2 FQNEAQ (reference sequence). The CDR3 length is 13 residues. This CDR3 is CASSFSFTGELFF. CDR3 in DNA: TGTGCCAGCAGCTTCTCGTTCACCGGGGAGCTGTTTTTT.

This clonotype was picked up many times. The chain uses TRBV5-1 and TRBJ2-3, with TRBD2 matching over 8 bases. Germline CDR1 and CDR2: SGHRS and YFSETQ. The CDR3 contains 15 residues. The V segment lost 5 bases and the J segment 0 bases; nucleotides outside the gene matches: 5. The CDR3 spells CASSLAGTSTDTQYF. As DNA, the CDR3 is TGCGCCAGCAGTTTAGCGGGAACTAGCACAGATACGCAGTATTTT.

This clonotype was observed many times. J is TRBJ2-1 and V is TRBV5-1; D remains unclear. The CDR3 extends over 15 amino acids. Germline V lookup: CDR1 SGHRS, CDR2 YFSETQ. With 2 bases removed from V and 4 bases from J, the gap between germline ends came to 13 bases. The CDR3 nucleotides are TGCGCCAGCAGCTTTGGAGCTGCCGATTACAATGAGCAGTTCTTC. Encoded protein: CASSFGAADYNEQFF.

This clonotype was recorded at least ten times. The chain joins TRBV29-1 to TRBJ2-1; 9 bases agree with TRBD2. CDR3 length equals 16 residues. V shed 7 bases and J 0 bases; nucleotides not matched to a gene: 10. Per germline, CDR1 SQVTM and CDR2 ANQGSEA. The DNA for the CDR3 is TGCAGCGCCGAGGGCCTAGCGGGGAGCTCCTACAATGAGCAGTTCTTC. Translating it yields CSAEGLAGSSYNEQFF.

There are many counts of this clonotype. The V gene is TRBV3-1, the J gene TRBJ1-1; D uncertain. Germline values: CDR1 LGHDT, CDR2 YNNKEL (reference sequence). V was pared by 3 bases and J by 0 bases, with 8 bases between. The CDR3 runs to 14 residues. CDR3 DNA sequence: TGTGCCAGCAGCCACCCGGGTTTGAACACTGAAGCTTTCTTT. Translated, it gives CASSHPGLNTEAFF. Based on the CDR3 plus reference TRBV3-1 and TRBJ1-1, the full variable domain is DTAVSQTPKYLVTQMGNDKSIKCEQNLGHDTMYWYKQDSKKFLKIMFSYNNKELIINETVPNRFSPKSPDKAHLNLHINSLELGDSAVYFCASSHPGLNTEAFFGQGTRLTVV.

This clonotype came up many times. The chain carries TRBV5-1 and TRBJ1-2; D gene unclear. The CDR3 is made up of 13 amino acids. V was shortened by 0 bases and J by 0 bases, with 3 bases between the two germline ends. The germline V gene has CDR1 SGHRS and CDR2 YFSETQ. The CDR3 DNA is TGCGCCAGCAGCTTGGGAGCTAACTATGGCTACACCTTC. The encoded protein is CASSLGANYGYTF.

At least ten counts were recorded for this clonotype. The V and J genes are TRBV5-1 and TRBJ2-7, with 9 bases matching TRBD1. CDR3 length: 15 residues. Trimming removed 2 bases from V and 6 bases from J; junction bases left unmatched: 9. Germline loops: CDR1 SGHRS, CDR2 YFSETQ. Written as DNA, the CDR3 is TGCGCCAGCAGCTTTTCCGGGACAGGGCGGTCCGAGCAGTACTTC. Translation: CASSFSGTGRSEQYF.

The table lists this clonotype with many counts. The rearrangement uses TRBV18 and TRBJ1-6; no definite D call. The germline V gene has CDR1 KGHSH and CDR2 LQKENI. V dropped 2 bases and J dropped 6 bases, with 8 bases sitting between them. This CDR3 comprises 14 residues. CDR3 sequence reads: CASSPEILNSPLHF. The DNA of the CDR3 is TGTGCCAGCTCACCAGAGATTCTTAATTCACCCCTCCACTTT. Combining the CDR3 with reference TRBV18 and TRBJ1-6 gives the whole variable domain NAGVMQNPRHLVRRRGQEARLRCSPMKGHSHVYWYRQLPEEGLKFMVYLQKENIIDESGMPKERFSAEFPKEGPSILRIQQVVRGDSAAYFCASSPEILNSPLHFGNGTRLTVT.

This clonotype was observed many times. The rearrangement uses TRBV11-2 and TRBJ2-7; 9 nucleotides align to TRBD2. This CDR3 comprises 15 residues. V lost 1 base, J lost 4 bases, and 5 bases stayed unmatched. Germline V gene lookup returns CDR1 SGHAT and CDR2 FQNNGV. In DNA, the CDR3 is TGTGCCAGCAGCTTAGGCGGGGGGGCCGGGTACGAGCAGTACTTC. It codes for CASSLGGGAGYEQYF.

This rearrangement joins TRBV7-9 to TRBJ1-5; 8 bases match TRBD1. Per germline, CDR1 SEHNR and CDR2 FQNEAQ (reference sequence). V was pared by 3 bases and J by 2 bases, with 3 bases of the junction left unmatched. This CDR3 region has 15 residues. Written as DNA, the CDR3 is TGTGCCAGCAGCTTTACGGACAGGGGCAATCAGCCCCAGCATTTT. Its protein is CASSFTDRGNQPQHF.

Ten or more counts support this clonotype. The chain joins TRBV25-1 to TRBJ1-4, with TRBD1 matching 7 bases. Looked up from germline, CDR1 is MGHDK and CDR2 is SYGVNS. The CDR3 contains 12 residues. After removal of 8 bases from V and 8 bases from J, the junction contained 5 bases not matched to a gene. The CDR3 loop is CASRQGGEKLFF. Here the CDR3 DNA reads TGTGCCAGCCGACAGGGAGGCGAAAAACTGTTTTTT.

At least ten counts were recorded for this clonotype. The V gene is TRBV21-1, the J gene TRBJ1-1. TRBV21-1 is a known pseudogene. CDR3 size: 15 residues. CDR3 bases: TGTGCCAGCAGCATGTCGTGTAGGCGGGACACTGAAGCTTTCTTT. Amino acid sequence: CASSMSCRRDTEAFF.

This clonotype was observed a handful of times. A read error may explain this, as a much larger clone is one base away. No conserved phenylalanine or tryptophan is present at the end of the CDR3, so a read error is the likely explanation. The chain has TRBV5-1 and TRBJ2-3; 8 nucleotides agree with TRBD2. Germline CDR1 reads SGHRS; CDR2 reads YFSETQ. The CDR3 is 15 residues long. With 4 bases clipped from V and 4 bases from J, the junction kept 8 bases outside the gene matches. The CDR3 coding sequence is TGCGCCAGCAGCCCCAGGACTAGCAGGTCAGATACGCAGTATTGT. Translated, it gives CASSPRTSRSDTQYC.

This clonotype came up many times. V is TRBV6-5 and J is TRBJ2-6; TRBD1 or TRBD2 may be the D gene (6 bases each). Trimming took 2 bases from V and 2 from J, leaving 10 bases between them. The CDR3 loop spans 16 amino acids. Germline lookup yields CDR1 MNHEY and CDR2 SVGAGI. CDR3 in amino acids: CASSYEGGPGANVLTF. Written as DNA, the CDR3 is TGTGCCAGCAGTTACGAGGGGGGACCTGGGGCCAACGTCCTGACTTTC.